One sample yielded the 25 T cell receptor beta chains listed below, sequenced in a study of monozygotic twins with inflammatory bowel disease. For each CDR3 protein, TCRdb gives one entry from its re-call of the 5' RACE reads, without DNA. Reported are about 93,000 distinct CDR3 sequences; the ten largest clones contain roughly 7%. Material: blood. These receptors all stem from a human donor with ulcerative colitis or Crohn's disease, or a healthy co-twin of an affected twin (not recorded which).

The chain employs TRBV6-5 and TRBJ1-2. The CDR3 covers 17 residues. CDR1 is MNHEY, CDR2 SVGAGI, per germline. CDR3 residues: CASSYSIEFSANYGYTF.

The V and J genes are TRBV29-1 and TRBJ2-5; no DNA is available, so the TRBD1 call from TCRdb remains unchecked. The CDR3 extends over 15 amino acids. Germline V lookup: CDR1 SQVTM, CDR2 ANQGSEA. CDR3 amino acids: CSVEDLGERGETQYF.

This rearrangement joins TRBV13 to TRBJ2-1; the TCRdb D gene call, TRBD1, has no DNA to confirm it. Germline-derived CDR1 and CDR2 are PRHDT and FYEKMQ (reference sequence). The CDR3 has 13 amino acids. The CDR3 here is CASSLIRGNEQFF.

J is TRBJ1-1 and V is TRBV28. Germline-derived CDR1 and CDR2 are MDHEN and SYDVKM. This CDR3 region has 16 residues. The chain's CDR3 is CASSWTHSGMNTEAFF.

V usage is TRBV3-1 and J usage is TRBJ1-5. This CDR3 has 12 amino acids. Germline values: CDR1 LGHDT, CDR2 YNNKEL (reference sequence). Here the CDR3 reads CASSGSNQPQHF.

V and J are TRBV27 and TRBJ1-2. From germline, CDR1 is MNHEY and CDR2 SMNVEV (reference sequence). The CDR3 has 17 residues. CDR3 protein: CASSSSRTDGANYGYTF.

The rearrangement links TRBV6-1 to TRBJ1-1; TCRdb names TRBD1, which stays unverified in the absence of DNA. CDR3 length: 15 amino acids. Germline V gene data show CDR1 as MNHNS and CDR2 as SASEGT. The CDR3 sequence is CASSRSGQGGTEAFF.

V and J are TRBV5-6 and TRBJ2-5; without DNA, the TCRdb call of TRBD1 cannot be checked. The germline V gene has CDR1 SGHDT and CDR2 YYEEEE. There are 18 residues in the CDR3. CDR3 protein: CASSDSGSWTANTETQYF.

V and J are TRBV20-1 and TRBJ1-3; with no DNA, the TCRdb D assignment of TRBD1 cannot be verified. This CDR3 spans 15 amino acids. The germline CDR1 and CDR2 sequences are DFQATT and SNEGSKA (reference sequence). CDR3 sequence: CSARGQAGQGNTIYF.

The CDR3 protein is CSARDPSGGRETQYF. This chain links TRBV20-1 with TRBJ2-5; the D call of TRBD1 rests on TCRdb alone, since no DNA is present to check it. Germline CDR1 reads DFQATT; CDR2 reads SNEGSKA (reference sequence). CDR3 size: 15 residues.

The genes are TRBV6-5 and TRBJ2-7; absent DNA, TCRdb's TRBD1 call cannot be checked. Germline-derived CDR1 and CDR2 are MNHEY and SVGAGI. The CDR3 is made up of 13 amino acids. The CDR3 protein is CASTLGRGGEQYF.

The chain uses TRBV28 and TRBJ1-5. In germline, CDR1 is MDHEN, CDR2 SYDVKM. CDR3 size: 15 residues. The CDR3 here is CASREADRLGQPQHF. Full variable domain (missing parts from reference TRBV28 and TRBJ1-5): DVKVTQSSRYLVKRTGEKVFLECVQDMDHENMFWYRQDPGLGLRLIYFSYDVKMKEKGDIPEGYSVSREKKERFSLILESASTNQTSMYLCASREADRLGQPQHFGDGTRLSIL.

The J gene is TRBJ2-5, the V gene TRBV5-1; the D call of TRBD1 rests on TCRdb alone, since no DNA is present to check it. Germline V gene sequence: CDR1 SGHRS, CDR2 YFSETQ. The CDR3 runs to 15 residues. The CDR3 region is CASSTQGQGQETQYF.

This sequence joins TRBV5-4 and TRBJ2-5. In germline, CDR1 is SGHNT, CDR2 YYREEE (reference sequence). The CDR3 extends over 13 amino acids. The CDR3: CASSAKAHETQYF.

The chain has TRBV20-1 and TRBJ2-3; no DNA is available, so the TRBD1 call from TCRdb remains unchecked. Germline CDR1 is DFQATT and CDR2 is SNEGSKA (reference sequence). This CDR3 has 13 residues. CDR3: CSADRVSTDTQYF.

This chain uses TRBV5-1 with TRBJ2-7; TCRdb calls TRBD1, which cannot be checked without DNA. The length of the CDR3 is 14 residues. Germline CDR1 reads SGHRS; CDR2 reads YFSETQ. CDR3 in amino acids: CASSLTGGIYEQYF. Based on the CDR3 plus reference TRBV5-1 and TRBJ2-7, the full variable domain is KAGVTQTPRYLIKTRGQQVTLSCSPISGHRSVSWYQQTPGQGLQFLFEYFSETQRNKGNFPGRFSGRQFSNSRSEMNVSTLELGDSALYLCASSLTGGIYEQYFGPGTRLTVT.

The chain links TRBV10-3 to TRBJ1-5; with no DNA, the TCRdb D assignment of TRBD1 cannot be verified. From germline, CDR1 is ENHRY and CDR2 SYGVKD. The CDR3 is made up of 14 amino acids. This CDR3 reads CAISDRGSDQPQHF.

The gene calls are TRBV7-8 and TRBJ1-1. In germline, CDR1 is SGHVS, CDR2 FQNEAQ. CDR3 size: 16 residues. CDR3 region: CASSLGAMVLRAEAFF. Supplemented by reference TRBV7-8 and TRBJ1-1, the full variable domain reads GAGVSQSPRYKVAKRGQDVALRCDPISGHVSLFWYQQALGQGPEFLTYFQNEAQLDKSGLPSDRFFAERPEGSVSTLKIQRTQQEDSAVYLCASSLGAMVLRAEAFFGQGTRLTVV.

The chain uses TRBV5-6 and TRBJ2-5; there is no DNA to check the TCRdb D call of TRBD1. The CDR3 contains 15 residues. Germline V gene data show CDR1 as SGHDT and CDR2 as YYEEEE. The chain's CDR3 is CASSWQGQPQETQYF.

This chain uses TRBV5-1 with TRBJ2-5; TCRdb lists TRBD2, though no DNA is available to test this call. Germline CDR1 and CDR2: SGHRS and YFSETQ. The CDR3 covers 13 residues. The CDR3 region is CASSSAIQETQYF.

The CDR3 region is CASSPRSRSFYGYTF. The V gene is TRBV9, the J gene TRBJ1-2. This CDR3 contains 15 residues. Germline loops: CDR1 SGDLS, CDR2 YYNGEE.

The gene calls are TRBV6-1 and TRBJ1-2; no DNA is available, so the TRBD1 call from TCRdb remains unchecked. The V gene's germline CDR1 is MNHNS and CDR2 SASEGT. This CDR3 spans 14 amino acids. The CDR3 loop reads CASSVYRGDYGYTF.

The chain couples TRBV4-1 to TRBJ1-2; TCRdb calls TRBD1, which cannot be checked without DNA. Germline CDR1 is MGHRA and CDR2 is YSYEKL. This CDR3 has 15 residues. CDR3: CASSGRQSPNYGYTF.

The chain employs TRBV2 and TRBJ2-3; as DNA is missing, the TRBD1 call by TCRdb cannot be tested. The CDR3 extends over 13 amino acids. Germline CDR1 and CDR2: SNHLY and FYNNEI. The CDR3 loop reads CASNWGAEDTQYF.

This chain joins TRBV6-1 and TRBJ2-7; TCRdb reports TRBD1, a call that lacks DNA to check it against. CDR1 and CDR2 (germline): MNHNS, SASEGT. CDR3 length equals 14 residues. CDR3 amino acids: CASNDRGPTYEQYF.